This T cell receptor (beta chain) stems from a study of cytomegalovirus exposure and HLA in healthy donors. Study as a whole: An early data release held some 85 million unique TCRs from HLA-typed donors.

Worth noting for this clone: Antigen unknown.

This CDR3 contains 16 residues. Study-level findings and limits: In a later analysis, at a false discovery rate of 0.05, roughly 17,000 TCR beta sequences matched HLA alleles.

The PCR was carried out with 60 Vbeta primers and 13 Jbeta primers. TCRdb's copy holds only in-frame clones and misses some; the assay was immunoSEQ multiplex PCR. The sample yields approximately 77,000 clones, about 71% seen once. The sequenced material came from PBMCs. V gene TRBV21-1 combines with J gene TRBJ2-7; the D call in the table, TRBD1, was not verified against the DNA. TRBV21-1 constitutes a pseudogene. The clonotype was recovered from a middle-aged woman in good health and CMV-seronegative. The CDR3 DNA follows: TGTGCCAGCAGCAAATCGCCAGGGGGTCCTTCCTACGAGCAGTACTTC. This encodes CASSKSPGGPSYEQYF.